This TCR beta chain was identified in a study of cytomegalovirus exposure and HLA in healthy donors. Researchers ran the PCR with 60 Vbeta and 13 Jbeta primers. The data were produced by immunoSEQ multiplex PCR, yet TCRdb's version contains in-frame clones alone and is incomplete. The sample carries 80,000 to 100,000 clones, more than 65% recorded once. Broader study findings: Later on, an analysis found that several of the most significant clusters appeared to be linked to common viral pathogens, which included parvovirus B19. Later, TCR association rates were found to vary by HLA locus, highest for DRB1 and lowest for HLA-C.

Regarding this clone: What it binds is not known.

V lost 4 bases, J lost 6 bases, and 22 bases lay in between. Per the germline V gene, CDR1 is SQVTM and CDR2 is ANQGSEA. The CDR3 sequence is 16 residues long. This sequence was found in a woman aged 18-35 years in good health and CMV-seropositive. Sequencing was performed on PBMCs. V and J are TRBV29-1 and TRBJ2-4; tentative D call: TRBD2 (6 bases). CDR3 sequence reads: CSVVTPGRKAGNIQYF. The CDR3 DNA reads as TGCAGCGTTGTAACACCGGGACGAAAAGCGGGAAACATTCAGTACTTC.